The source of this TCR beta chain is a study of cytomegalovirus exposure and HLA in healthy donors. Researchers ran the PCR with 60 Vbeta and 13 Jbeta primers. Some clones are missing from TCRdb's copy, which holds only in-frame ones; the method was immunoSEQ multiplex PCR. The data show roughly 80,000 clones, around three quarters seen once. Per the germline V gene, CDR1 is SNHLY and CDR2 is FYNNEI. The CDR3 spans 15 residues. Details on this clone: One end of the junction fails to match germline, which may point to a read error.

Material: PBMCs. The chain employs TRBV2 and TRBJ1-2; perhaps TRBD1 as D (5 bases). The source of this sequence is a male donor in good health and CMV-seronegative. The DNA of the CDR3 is TGTGCCAGCAGCGAACGTGTAGGGGCTTCCTATGGCTACCCCTTC. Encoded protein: CASSERVGASYGYPF.